This T cell receptor beta chain was obtained from a study of a mutant IDH1 vaccine in newly diagnosed glioma. Across the study: Sex distribution of treated patients was about 62% male and roughly 38% female; mean age was 40.4 years.

Details on this clone: What it recognizes is unknown.

Clones were read by immunoSEQ multiplex PCR, and TCRdb kept only the in-frame ones, dropping some. The sample has over 65,000 clones; more than 70% are singletons. The V and J ends lost 2 bases and 9 bases, in that order; junction bases with no gene match: 10. This CDR3 is 15 amino acids long. In germline, CDR1 is MGHRA, CDR2 YSYEKL. Time point noted: week 35, safety follow-up. A single vaccine dose contained 300 ug of mutant IDH1 20-mer peptide, and topical imiquimod was used with it. The study gave patients eight vaccinations in weeks 1, 3, 5, 7, 11, 15, 19, 23. Specimen: PBMCs, collected from a glioma patient whose treatment included an IDH1 peptide vaccine. The rearrangement joins TRBV4-1 to TRBJ1-2; TRBD1 agrees at 9 bases. The receptor was isolated from a man aged 18-30 years with glioma. CDR3 sequence reads: CASSQTQAGTGSYTF. Here the CDR3 DNA reads TGCGCCAGCAGCCAAACCCAAGCAGGGACAGGGAGCTACACCTTC.